Shown below are 5 T cell receptor beta chains from a single sample sequenced in a study of blood T cell repertoires in COVID-19. Sequencing used immunoSEQ multiplex PCR; TCRdb keeps in-frame clones, though not all of them. The sample lists roughly 670,000 clones; 90% were seen once. The material sequenced was peripheral blood. The receptors originated from a young woman with acute or convalescent COVID-19.

The genes are TRBV21-1 and TRBJ1-1; TRBD1 was called by the table and not checked on the DNA. TRBV21-1 is classified as a pseudogene. The CDR3 is 16 residues long. CDR3 region: CASSPLQGTMNTEAFF. In DNA form, the CDR3 reads TGTGCCAGCAGCCCCCTTCAGGGGACCATGAACACTGAAGCTTTCTTT.

The V and J genes are TRBV2 and TRBJ1-6; D is unresolved. Trimming took 4 bases from V and 10 from J, leaving 14 bases between them. The CDR3 is 14 residues long. Germline V lookup: CDR1 SNHLY, CDR2 FYNNEI. CDR3 DNA sequence: TGTGCCAGCAGTGCGGGAACCCGGGAATCACCCCTCCACTTT. It codes for CASSAGTRESPLHF.

The chain is built from TRBV5-6 and TRBJ2-7; 7 bases fit TRBD1. This CDR3 is built from 13 residues. Germline trimming cut 6 bases from V and 1 base from J; bases unmatched to any gene: 4. Germline CDR1 reads SGHDT; CDR2 reads YYEEEE. CDR3 coding DNA: TGTGCCAGCACCTCAGGGGGATCCTACGAGCAGTACTTC. Translated, it gives CASTSGGSYEQYF.

The V and J genes are TRBV6-5 and TRBJ1-4; 7 bases are shared with TRBD1. Germline CDR1 reads MNHEY; CDR2 reads SVGAGI. The junction had 9 bases not matched to a gene; V was cut back by 5 bases and J by 6 bases. This CDR3 has 15 amino acids. The CDR3: CASSRMTGYHEKLFF. The CDR3, as DNA: TGTGCCAGCAGTCGCATGACAGGGTATCATGAAAAACTGTTTTTT.

The chain uses TRBV6-2 or TRBV6-3 and TRBJ2-2; 9 bases line up with TRBD1. CDR3 length: 16 residues. Germline assignment: CDR1 MNHEY and CDR2 SVGEGT. Germline trimming cut 5 bases from V and 6 bases from J; bases unmatched to any gene: 10. The CDR3 protein is CASSTSGTGRAGELFF. Written as DNA, the CDR3 is TGTGCCAGCAGTACTTCCGGGACAGGGAGGGCCGGGGAGCTGTTTTTT.